The 2 T cell receptor beta chains reported below all come from one sample, sequenced in a study of OX40 agonist ivuxolimab in advanced cancers. TCRdb's copy holds only in-frame clones and misses some; the assay was immunoSEQ multiplex PCR. The sample records around 92,000 clones, less than 95% being singletons. The material was CD4+ or CD8+ T cells sorted from blood, obtained in a trial of the OX40 agonist ivuxolimab. The receptors were gathered from an adult with an advanced solid tumor such as melanoma, head and neck, liver or kidney cancer.

The gene calls are TRBV28 and TRBJ2-3; TRBD2 matches 8 bases. The CDR3 runs 13 residues. Per the germline V gene, CDR1 is MDHEN and CDR2 is SYDVKM. V shed 6 bases, J shed 3 bases, and the junction held 2 bases outside the gene matches. The DNA of the CDR3 is TGTGCCAGCAGACTAGCGGCAACAGATACGCAGTATTTT. This codes for CASRLAATDTQYF.

CDR3 residues: CASSLPQGTDTQYF. CDR3 in DNA: TGTGCCAGCAGTCTCCCTCAGGGCACAGATACGCAGTATTTT. V and J are TRBV28 and TRBJ2-3; D is uncertain. V lost 5 bases to trimming and J lost 1 base, with 10 bases between them. CDR1 is MDHEN, CDR2 SYDVKM, per germline. The CDR3 is 14 residues long.